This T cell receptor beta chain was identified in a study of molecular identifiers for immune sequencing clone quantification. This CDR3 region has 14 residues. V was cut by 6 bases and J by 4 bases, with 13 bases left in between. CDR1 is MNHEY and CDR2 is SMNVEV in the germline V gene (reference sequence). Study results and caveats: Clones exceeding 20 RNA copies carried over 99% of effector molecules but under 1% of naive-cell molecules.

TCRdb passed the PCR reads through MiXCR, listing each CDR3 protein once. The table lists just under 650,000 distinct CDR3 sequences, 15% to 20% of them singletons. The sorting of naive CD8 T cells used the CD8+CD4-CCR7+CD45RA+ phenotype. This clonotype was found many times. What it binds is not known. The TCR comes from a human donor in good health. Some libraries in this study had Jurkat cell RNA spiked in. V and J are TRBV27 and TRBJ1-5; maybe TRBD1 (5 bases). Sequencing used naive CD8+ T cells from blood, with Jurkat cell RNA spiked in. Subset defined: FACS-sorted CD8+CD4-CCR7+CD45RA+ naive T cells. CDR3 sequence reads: CASSFTGKNQPQHF. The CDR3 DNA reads TGTGCCAGCAGCTTTACAGGAAAAAATCAGCCCCAGCATTTT.